Listed below are T cell receptor beta chains from one sample, sequenced in a study of CD8+CD57+ T cells in acquired aplastic anemia. One entry per CDR3 protein results from TCRdb running MiXCR on the reads. The sample has about 190,000 distinct CDR3 sequences, 54% seen once. The sequencing sample was made of sorted CD4+, CD8+, or CD8+CD57+ T cells (not recorded which) from PBMCs. The receptors shown here come from a human donor in good health, serving as a control. Each CDR3 is given with its conserved first and last residue. D genes are given only for firm matches. Part of the rows lack a size; the others show once, few, many or a class for expanded clones.

d_gene: NA; abundance: NA; v_gene: TRBV5-1; j_gene: TRBJ2-7; CDR3nt: TGCGCCAGCAGGGCGGAATCCTACGAGCAGTACTTC; CDR3aa: CASRAESYEQYF
d_gene: NA; abundance: NA; v_gene: TRBV19; j_gene: TRBJ1-1; CDR3nt: TGTGCCAGTAGCCCCCGGACCCTGAACACTGAAGCTTTCTTT; CDR3aa: CASSPRTLNTEAFF
d_gene: TRBD1; abundance: few; v_gene: TRBV19; j_gene: TRBJ2-2; CDR3nt: TGTGCCAGTAGGCCGGGACAGGGGGCCGGGGAGCTGGTTTTT; CDR3aa: CASRPGQGAGELVF
d_gene: TRBD2; abundance: NA; v_gene: TRBV19; j_gene: TRBJ2-6; CDR3nt: TGTGCCAGTAGTGGGGGGGGAAGGAGCTCTGGGGCCAACGTCCTGACTTTC; CDR3aa: CASSGGGRSSGANVLTF
d_gene: TRBD2; abundance: NA; v_gene: TRBV12-3/TRBV12-4; j_gene: TRBJ2-1; CDR3nt: TGTGCCAGCAGTTCTGGGACTAGCGGAGACAATGAGCAGTTCTTC; CDR3aa: CASSSGTSGDNEQFF
d_gene: NA; abundance: once; v_gene: TRBV10-3; j_gene: TRBJ2-7; CDR3nt: TGTGCCATCAGTGCCGCAGGTAGAAGCTCCTACGAGCAGTACTTC; CDR3aa: CAISAAGRSSYEQYF
d_gene: NA; abundance: few; v_gene: TRBV7-2; j_gene: TRBJ2-1; CDR3nt: TGTGCCAGTGGCGGAGGCTACAATGAGCAGTTCTTC; CDR3aa: CASGGGYNEQFF
d_gene: NA; abundance: many; v_gene: TRBV6-1; j_gene: TRBJ1-1; CDR3nt: TGTGCCAGCAGTGAAAAGAGGGGGAACACTGAAGCTTTCTTT; CDR3aa: CASSEKRGNTEAFF
d_gene: NA; abundance: many; v_gene: TRBV6-1; j_gene: TRBJ2-7; CDR3nt: TGTGCCAGCACCGACCTCTACGAGCAGTACTTC; CDR3aa: CASTDLYEQYF
d_gene: NA; abundance: NA; v_gene: TRBV2; j_gene: TRBJ2-5; CDR3nt: TGTGCCAGCAGATACTCGGGCGGTCGAGAGACCCAGTACTTC; CDR3aa: CASRYSGGRETQYF
d_gene: NA; abundance: NA; v_gene: TRBV6-5; j_gene: TRBJ1-1; CDR3nt: TGTGCCAGCGGGGAGAACACTGAAGCCTTCTTT; CDR3aa: CASGENTEAFF
d_gene: TRBD2; abundance: many; v_gene: TRBV6-6; j_gene: TRBJ2-7; CDR3nt: TGTGCCAGCAGTTACCGGGGGGGCTACGAGCAGTACTTC; CDR3aa: CASSYRGGYEQYF
d_gene: NA; abundance: NA; v_gene: TRBV5-1; j_gene: TRBJ1-2; CDR3nt: TGCGCCAGCAGCCCCACCCTGACAGACTTTAACTATGGCTACACCTTC; CDR3aa: CASSPTLTDFNYGYTF
d_gene: TRBD1; abundance: NA; v_gene: TRBV5-1; j_gene: TRBJ2-7; CDR3nt: TGCGCCAGCAGCTTGGGGACAGGGCTACACGAGCAGTACTTC; CDR3aa: CASSLGTGLHEQYF
d_gene: NA; abundance: many; v_gene: TRBV27; j_gene: TRBJ1-6; CDR3nt: TGTGCCAGCAGTTTAGATGGCATATCAGCGTCACCCCTCCACTTT; CDR3aa: CASSLDGISASPLHF
d_gene: NA; abundance: once; v_gene: TRBV7-2; j_gene: TRBJ1-3; CDR3nt: TGTGCCAGCAGCCTCAATCAGGGAAAGGAGACCCAGTTAGATGGAAACACCATATATTTT; CDR3aa: CASSLNQGKETQLDGNTIYF
d_gene: NA; abundance: many; v_gene: TRBV7-2; j_gene: TRBJ2-3; CDR3nt: TGTGCCAGCAGCTTAGAGCGGGTGGATACGCAGTATTTT; CDR3aa: CASSLERVDTQYF
d_gene: NA; abundance: NA; v_gene: TRBV5-1; j_gene: TRBJ2-7; CDR3nt: TGCGCCAGCAGAGGGCTAGTGGCAAGCTACGAGCAGTACTTC; CDR3aa: CASRGLVASYEQYF
d_gene: TRBD2; abundance: NA; v_gene: TRBV25-1; j_gene: TRBJ2-1; CDR3nt: TGTGCCAGCAGCTATCCGGGACTAGCGGGGGGGTACAATGAGCAGTTCTTC; CDR3aa: CASSYPGLAGGYNEQFF
d_gene: NA; abundance: NA; v_gene: TRBV20-1; j_gene: TRBJ2-7; CDR3nt: TGCAGTGCTAGAGGGGGGCTCGCCGAGCAGTACTTC; CDR3aa: CSARGGLAEQYF
d_gene: TRBD2; abundance: many; v_gene: TRBV5-1; j_gene: TRBJ2-3; CDR3nt: TGCGCCAGCGGCGCTAGCGGGGCCATCACAGATACGCAGTATTTT; CDR3aa: CASGASGAITDTQYF
d_gene: TRBD1; abundance: NA; v_gene: TRBV10-1; j_gene: TRBJ2-7; CDR3nt: TGCGCCACCAAGGGACAGGGCAGGAGCTACGAGCAGTACTTC; CDR3aa: CATKGQGRSYEQYF
d_gene: NA; abundance: once; v_gene: TRBV15; j_gene: TRBJ1-3; CDR3nt: TGTGCCACCAGCAGAGATCGCAGCAGGGCCGGTGGAAACACCATATATTTT; CDR3aa: CATSRDRSRAGGNTIYF
d_gene: TRBD1; abundance: NA; v_gene: TRBV13; j_gene: TRBJ2-5; CDR3nt: TGTGCCAGCAGCTTAGAATCGACAGGGCGAGAGACCCAGTACTTC; CDR3aa: CASSLESTGRETQYF
d_gene: TRBD2; abundance: NA; v_gene: TRBV20-1; j_gene: TRBJ2-7; CDR3nt: TGCAGTGCTCCCGGGACTAGCGGAGGCGAGCAGTACTTC; CDR3aa: CSAPGTSGGEQYF
d_gene: TRBD1; abundance: NA; v_gene: TRBV24-1; j_gene: TRBJ2-5; CDR3nt: TGTGCCACCAGTGATGGATCCGACAGGGTGGAAGAGACCCAGTACTTC; CDR3aa: CATSDGSDRVEETQYF
d_gene: NA; abundance: many; v_gene: TRBV6-1; j_gene: TRBJ1-3; CDR3nt: TGTGCCAGCAGCCTGCTCTCCCCCGGGGATCGTTCTGGAAACACCATATATTTT; CDR3aa: CASSLLSPGDRSGNTIYF
d_gene: TRBD1; abundance: NA; v_gene: TRBV15; j_gene: TRBJ2-7; CDR3nt: TGTGCCACCAGCACTAAGGACAGGGGCGCCTACGAGCAGTACTTC; CDR3aa: CATSTKDRGAYEQYF
d_gene: NA; abundance: NA; v_gene: TRBV7-9; j_gene: TRBJ2-7; CDR3nt: TGCGCCAGCAGCTCCCTGCTTTTTCACGAGCAGTACTTC; CDR3aa: CASSSLLFHEQYF
d_gene: NA; abundance: many; v_gene: TRBV11-2; j_gene: TRBJ2-5; CDR3nt: TGTGCCAGCAGCTTTGGTTGGGGACTGCAAGAGACCCAGTACTTC; CDR3aa: CASSFGWGLQETQYF
d_gene: NA; abundance: many; v_gene: TRBV6-6; j_gene: TRBJ1-3; CDR3nt: TGTGCCAGCAGTTACCTGGGGGGAGGGGGTTCTGGAAACACCATATATTTT; CDR3aa: CASSYLGGGGSGNTIYF
d_gene: TRBD1; abundance: many; v_gene: TRBV6-2/TRBV6-3; j_gene: TRBJ2-1; CDR3nt: TGTGCCAGCAGACCTACAGGGGGGTCCTACAATGAGCAGTTCTTC; CDR3aa: CASRPTGGSYNEQFF
d_gene: NA; abundance: NA; v_gene: TRBV7-9; j_gene: TRBJ1-2; CDR3nt: TGTGCCAGCAGCGCGCAACAGGGAAATAGGAACGGCTACACCTTC; CDR3aa: CASSAQQGNRNGYTF
d_gene: NA; abundance: few; v_gene: TRBV5-4; j_gene: TRBJ2-4; CDR3nt: TGTGCCAGCAGCTCGGGCGGGGTCCTAGCCAAAAACATTCAGTACTTC; CDR3aa: CASSSGGVLAKNIQYF
d_gene: NA; abundance: few; v_gene: TRBV6-5; j_gene: TRBJ2-2; CDR3nt: TGTGCCAGCAGTTACTCGATTATTAGACATTCGAACACCGGGGAGCTGTTTTTT; CDR3aa: CASSYSIIRHSNTGELFF
d_gene: NA; abundance: many; v_gene: TRBV7-9; j_gene: TRBJ2-2; CDR3nt: TGTGCCAGCAGCTTGGGGCAGGGTCTCACCGGGGAGCTGTTTTTT; CDR3aa: CASSLGQGLTGELFF
d_gene: TRBD1; abundance: many; v_gene: TRBV7-9; j_gene: TRBJ2-3; CDR3nt: TGTGCCAGCAGCCGGGACAGGGGAAACGGACTTAGCACAGATACGCAGTATTTT; CDR3aa: CASSRDRGNGLSTDTQYF